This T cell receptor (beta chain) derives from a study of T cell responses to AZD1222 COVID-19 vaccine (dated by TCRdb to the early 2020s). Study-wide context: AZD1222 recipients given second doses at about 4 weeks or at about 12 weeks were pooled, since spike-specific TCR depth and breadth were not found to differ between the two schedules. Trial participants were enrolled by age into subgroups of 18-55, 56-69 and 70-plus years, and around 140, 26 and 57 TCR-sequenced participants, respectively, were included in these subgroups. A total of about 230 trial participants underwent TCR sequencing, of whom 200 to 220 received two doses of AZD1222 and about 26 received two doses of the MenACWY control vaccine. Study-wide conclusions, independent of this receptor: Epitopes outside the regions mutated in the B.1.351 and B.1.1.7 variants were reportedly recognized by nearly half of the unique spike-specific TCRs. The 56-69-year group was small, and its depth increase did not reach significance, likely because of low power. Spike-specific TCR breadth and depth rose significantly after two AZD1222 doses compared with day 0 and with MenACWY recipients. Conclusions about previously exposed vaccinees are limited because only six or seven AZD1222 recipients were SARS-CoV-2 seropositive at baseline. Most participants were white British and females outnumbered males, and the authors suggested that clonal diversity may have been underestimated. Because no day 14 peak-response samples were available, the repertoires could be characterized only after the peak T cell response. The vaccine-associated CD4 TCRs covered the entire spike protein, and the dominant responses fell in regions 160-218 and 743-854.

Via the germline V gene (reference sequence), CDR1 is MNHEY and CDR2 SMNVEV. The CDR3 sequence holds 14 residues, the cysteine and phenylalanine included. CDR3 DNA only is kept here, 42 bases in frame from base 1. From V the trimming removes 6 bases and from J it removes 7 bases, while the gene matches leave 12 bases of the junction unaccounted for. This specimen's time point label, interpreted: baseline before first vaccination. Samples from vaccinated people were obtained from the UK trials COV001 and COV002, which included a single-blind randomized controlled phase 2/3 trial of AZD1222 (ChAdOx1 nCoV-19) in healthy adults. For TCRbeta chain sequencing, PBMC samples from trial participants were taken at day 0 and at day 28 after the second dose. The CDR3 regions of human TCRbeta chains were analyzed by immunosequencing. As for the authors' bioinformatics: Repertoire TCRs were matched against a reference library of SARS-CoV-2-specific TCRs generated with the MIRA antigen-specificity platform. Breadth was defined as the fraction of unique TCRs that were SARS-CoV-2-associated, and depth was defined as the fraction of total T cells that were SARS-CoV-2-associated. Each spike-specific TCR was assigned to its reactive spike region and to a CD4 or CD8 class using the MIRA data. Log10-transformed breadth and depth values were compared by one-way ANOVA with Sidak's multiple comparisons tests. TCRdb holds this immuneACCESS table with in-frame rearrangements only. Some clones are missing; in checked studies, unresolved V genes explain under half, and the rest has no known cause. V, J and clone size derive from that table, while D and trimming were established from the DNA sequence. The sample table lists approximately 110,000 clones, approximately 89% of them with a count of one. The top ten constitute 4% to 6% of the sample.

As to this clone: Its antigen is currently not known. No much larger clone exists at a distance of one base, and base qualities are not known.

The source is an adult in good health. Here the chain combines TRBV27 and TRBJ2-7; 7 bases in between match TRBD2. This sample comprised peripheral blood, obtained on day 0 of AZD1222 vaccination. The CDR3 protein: CASSRDYNIREQYF. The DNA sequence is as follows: TGTGCCAGCAGCCGGGACTATAATATACGAGAGCAGTACTTC.